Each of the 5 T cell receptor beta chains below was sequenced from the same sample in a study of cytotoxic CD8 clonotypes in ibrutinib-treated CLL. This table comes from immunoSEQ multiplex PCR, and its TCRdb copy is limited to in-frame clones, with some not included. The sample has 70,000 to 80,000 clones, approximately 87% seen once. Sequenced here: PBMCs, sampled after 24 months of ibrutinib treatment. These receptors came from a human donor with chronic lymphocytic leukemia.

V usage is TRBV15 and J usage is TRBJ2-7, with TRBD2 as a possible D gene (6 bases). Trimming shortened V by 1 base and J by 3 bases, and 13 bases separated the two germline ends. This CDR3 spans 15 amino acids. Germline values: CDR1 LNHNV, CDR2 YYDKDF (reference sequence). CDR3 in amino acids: CATSRASSASYEQYF. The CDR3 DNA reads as TGTGCCACCAGCAGAGCTTCTAGCGCCAGCTACGAGCAGTACTTC.

CDR3 bases: TGTGCCTGGAGTGTAGGGGACGGTTACAATGAGCAGTTCTTC. Protein sequence: CAWSVGDGYNEQFF. The chain joins TRBV30 to TRBJ2-1, with D possibly being TRBD1 or TRBD2 (5 bases each). Germline loops: CDR1 GTSNPN, CDR2 SVGIG (reference sequence). The ends were cut back, 0 bases at V and 4 bases at J, with 10 bases in the middle. This CDR3 is 14 amino acids long.

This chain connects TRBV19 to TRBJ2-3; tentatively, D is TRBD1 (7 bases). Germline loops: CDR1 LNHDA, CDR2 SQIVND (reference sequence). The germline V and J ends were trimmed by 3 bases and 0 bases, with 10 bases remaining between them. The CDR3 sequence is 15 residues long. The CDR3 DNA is TGTGCCAGTAGTATCGGGGGACAGAGCACAGATACGCAGTATTTT. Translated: CASSIGGQSTDTQYF.

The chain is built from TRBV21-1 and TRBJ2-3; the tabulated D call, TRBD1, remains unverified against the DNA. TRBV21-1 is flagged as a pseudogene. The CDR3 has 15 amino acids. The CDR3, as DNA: TGTGCCAGCAGCAAAGAGCAGGGATCCACAGATACGCAGTATTTT. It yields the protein CASSKEQGSTDTQYF.

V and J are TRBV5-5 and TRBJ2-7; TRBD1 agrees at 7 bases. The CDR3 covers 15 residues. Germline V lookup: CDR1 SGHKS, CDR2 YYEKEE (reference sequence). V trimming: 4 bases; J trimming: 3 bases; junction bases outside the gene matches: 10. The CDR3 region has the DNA TGTGCCAGCAGCCGAGGTGGGGGACAGCGCTACGAGCAGTACTTC. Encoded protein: CASSRGGGQRYEQYF.